This TCR beta chain was captured by sequencing in a study of beta chain features in type 1 diabetes. Sequenced material consisted of expressed TCRB transcripts (all of the isolated RNA was reverse transcribed). TCRdb's table, derived via immunoSEQ multiplex PCR, lists solely in-frame clones and lacks some. Found here are roughly 170,000 clones, 13% of them singletons; the top ten hold about 0.58%. This clone was observed a handful of times. Every donor had blood drawn once into heparin, approximately 120 mL on average. In germline, CDR1 is SGDLS, CDR2 YYNGEE. V dropped 3 bases and J dropped 8; count of bases not matched to a gene: 5. CDR3 size: 15 residues.

The receptor comes from a woman aged 18-30 years in good health. The J gene is TRBJ2-1, the V gene TRBV9, with 13 bases identical to TRBD2. The sample comprised central memory CD4+ T cells from blood. The CDR3 sequence: CASSATSGRFYEQFF. In DNA form, the CDR3 reads TGTGCCAGCAGCGCGACTAGCGGGAGGTTTTATGAGCAGTTCTTC.